The 22 T cell receptor beta chains listed next were all sequenced from one sample in a study of shared T cell receptors in the human thymus. Profiling relied on immunoSEQ multiplex PCR, and the TCRdb table lists in-frame clones only, not all of them. This sample has hundreds of thousands of clones, with 80% to 90% found just once. This same sample was also part of a study on human thymus T cells.

Sequencing input: thymocytes. The receptors derive from a boy in the first two years of life with a congenital heart defect.

The chain is built from TRBV9 and TRBJ2-6; 9 bases map to TRBD1. CDR1 is SGDLS and CDR2 is YYNGEE in the germline V gene. With V trimmed by 2 bases and J by 0 bases, 9 bases remained unmatched. The CDR3 sequence is 19 residues long. This CDR3 is CASSVRDRVCCSGANVLTF. CDR3 DNA sequence: TGTGCCAGCAGCGTTAGGGACAGGGTGTGTTGCTCTGGGGCCAACGTCCTGACTTTC.

The genes are TRBV10-1 and TRBJ2-7; 7 bases map to TRBD2. The germline V gene encodes CDR1 WNHNN and CDR2 SYGVQD (reference sequence). This CDR3 has 15 amino acids. V shed 2 bases, J shed 3 bases, and the junction held 7 bases outside the gene matches. The CDR3: CASSEGRVPVYEQYF. CDR3 nucleotide sequence: TGCGCCAGCAGTGAGGGGAGGGTCCCGGTCTACGAGCAGTACTTC.

The chain joins TRBV2 to TRBJ2-3, with 9 bases lining up with TRBD2. V lost 6 bases, J lost 3 bases, and 10 bases stayed unmatched. The germline CDR1 and CDR2 sequences are SNHLY and FYNNEI. There are 16 residues in the CDR3. CDR3 amino acids: CASRGHRAGGTDTQYF. CDR3 sequence (DNA): TGTGCCAGCAGGGGTCATAGAGCGGGGGGTACAGATACGCAGTATTTT.

The V call is TRBV7-9, the J call TRBJ2-1, with D perhaps matching TRBD2 (5 bases). Germline loops: CDR1 SEHNR, CDR2 FQNEAQ (reference sequence). Trimming removed 9 bases from V and 6 bases from J, with 12 bases in between. The CDR3 totals 12 residues. CDR3 nucleotides: TGTGCCAGTCAGGATGAGGGCAATGAGCAGTTCTTC. This translates into CASQDEGNEQFF.

The J gene is TRBJ2-7, the V gene TRBV2, with D tentatively TRBD1 (6 bases). This CDR3 comprises 13 residues. Germline V lookup: CDR1 SNHLY, CDR2 FYNNEI. V gave up 6 bases and J gave up 4 bases, with 13 bases separating them. CDR3 coding DNA: TGTGCCAGCAGGGGGGCTGTTCAATACGAGCAGTACTTC. Its translation: CASRGAVQYEQYF.

Only a few counts were recorded for this clone. The chain links TRBV2 to TRBJ1-3, with no clear D. Germline lookup yields CDR1 SNHLY and CDR2 FYNNEI. This CDR3 has 14 residues. V lost 6 bases and J 0 bases, leaving 9 bases between the germline ends. The CDR3: CASRPGDSGNTIYF. In nucleotides, the CDR3 is TGTGCCAGCAGACCCGGGGACTCTGGAAACACCATATATTTT.

The chain carries TRBV4-3 and TRBJ1-5; 8 bases fit TRBD1. The CDR3 has 15 amino acids. Germline CDR1 and CDR2: LGHNA and YSLEER. Trimming at V came to 3 bases and at J to 6 bases, leaving 7 bases not matched to a gene. The CDR3 nucleotides read TGCGCCAGCAGCCAGAGGGGACAGGACGGTCAGCCCCAGCATTTT. Translating gives CASSQRGQDGQPQHF.

The V and J genes are TRBV28 and TRBJ2-7; D is possibly TRBD1 (5 bases). Germline CDR1 MDHEN, CDR2 SYDVKM. V was cut by 7 bases and J by 4 bases, with 14 bases left in between. The CDR3 extends over 13 amino acids. This CDR3 is CASMARAKYEQYF. CDR3 in DNA: TGTGCCAGCATGGCCAGGGCGAAGTACGAGCAGTACTTC.

The gene calls are TRBV13 and TRBJ1-6; no reliable D call. The V end lost 3 bases, the J end lost 10 bases, and 10 bases lay between the germline ends. CDR1 and CDR2 (germline): PRHDT, FYEKMQ (reference sequence). CDR3 length equals 13 residues. The CDR3 nucleotides are TGTGCCAGCAGCTTGACACGTGAATCACCCCTCCACTTT. Protein: CASSLTRESPLHF.

The chain has TRBV29-1 and TRBJ1-1, with 8 bases aligning to TRBD1. The J segment lost 5 bases and the V segment lost 4 bases, leaving 6 bases of the junction unmatched. The CDR3 is made up of 13 amino acids. Germline V gene sequence: CDR1 SQVTM, CDR2 ANQGSEA. The CDR3 loop is CSVGTGGGTEAFF. The CDR3 DNA follows: TGCAGCGTTGGTACAGGGGGAGGGACTGAAGCTTTCTTT.

This chain joins TRBV5-4 and TRBJ2-7; TRBD1 might be the D (6 bases). V lost 2 bases and J lost 2, with 11 bases in between. In germline, CDR1 is SGHNT, CDR2 YYREEE (reference sequence). The CDR3 is 14 residues long. The CDR3 reads CASSFGDIAYEQYF. The CDR3, as DNA: TGTGCCAGCAGCTTCGGGGACATAGCCTACGAGCAGTACTTC.

This clone was detected only once. V gene TRBV27 combines with J gene TRBJ2-2; no reliable D call. Per germline, CDR1 MNHEY and CDR2 SMNVEV (reference sequence). V was shortened by 0 bases and J by 5 bases, with 10 bases between the two germline ends. CDR3 size: 15 residues. The CDR3 DNA reads TGTGCCAGCAGTTTATCCGACTCAAGGACCGGGGAGCTGTTTTTT. It specifies CASSLSDSRTGELFF.

CDR3 sequence (DNA): TGTGCCAGCAGTTTATCGGGGCTTTTTGAACTATCTGGGGCCAACGTCCTGACTTTC. Protein: CASSLSGLFELSGANVLTF. The rearrangement links TRBV27 to TRBJ2-6; tentatively, D is TRBD1 (5 bases). Trimming cost V 0 bases and J 1 base, with 16 bases left between them. CDR1 MNHEY and CDR2 SMNVEV come from the germline V gene (reference sequence). There are 19 residues in the CDR3. Complete variable domain (other parts from reference TRBV27 and TRBJ2-6): EAQVTQNPRYLITVTGKKLTVTCSQNMNHEYMSWYRQDPGLGLRQIYYSMNVEVTDKGDVPEGYKVSRKEKRNFPLILESPSPNQTSLYFCASSLSGLFELSGANVLTFGAGSRLTVL.

This clone appeared once. The V call is TRBV5-1, the J call TRBJ2-3; D is possibly TRBD1 (6 bases). The germline V and J ends were trimmed by 4 bases and 2 bases, with 14 bases remaining between them. The germline CDR1 and CDR2 sequences are SGHRS and YFSETQ. The CDR3 contains 15 residues. For the CDR3, the DNA is TGCGCCAGCAGCCAGAGACGGACAGACACAGATACGCAGTATTTT. Protein: CASSQRRTDTDTQYF.

The chain couples TRBV4-1 to TRBJ2-7; a weak D match, TRBD2 (5 bases). The V end was cut by 5 bases, the J end by 0 bases, with 17 bases between. The germline gives CDR1 MGHRA, CDR2 YSYEKL. The CDR3 consists of 16 residues. For the CDR3, the DNA is TGCGCCAGCAGCGACGGTCCCGCGGGCCGCTCCTACGAGCAGTACTTC. This gives the protein CASSDGPAGRSYEQYF.

The chain combines TRBV10-3 with TRBJ1-3; tentative D call: TRBD1 (5 bases). This CDR3 spans 14 amino acids. The V and J ends lost 6 bases and 1 base respectively, with 10 bases between them. Germline CDR1 reads ENHRY; CDR2 reads SYGVKD. CDR3 sequence (DNA): TGTGCCATCAGAGAGGGGCGATCTGGAAACACCATATATTTT. Translating it yields CAIREGRSGNTIYF.

The rearrangement joins TRBV28 to TRBJ2-3; D call uncertain. The CDR3 contains 12 residues. With 5 bases removed from V and 2 bases from J, the gap between germline ends came to 5 bases. Germline assignment: CDR1 MDHEN and CDR2 SYDVKM. CDR3 DNA: TGTGCCAGCAGTGTCTTCACAGATACGCAGTATTTT. Translation: CASSVFTDTQYF.

The rearrangement links TRBV5-4 to TRBJ1-1; 7 positions match TRBD1. The CDR3 contains 15 residues. CDR1 is SGHNT, CDR2 YYREEE, per germline (reference sequence). The V and J ends lost 1 base and 0 bases, in that order; junction bases with no gene match: 3. The CDR3 here is CASSLLGTVNTEAFF. CDR3 coding DNA: TGTGCCAGCAGCTTGTTAGGGACAGTGAACACTGAAGCTTTCTTT.

Turning to this clone: Mismatch with germline at one junction end may stem from a read error. Additional DNA sequences in this sample encode the identical CDR3. This chain uses TRBV19 with TRBJ1-6; 9 bases are a match to TRBD1. CDR3 length: 15 amino acids. Germline V gene data show CDR1 as LNHDA and CDR2 as SQIVND (reference sequence). CDR3 protein: CASSSWDRANSPLHF. CDR3 bases: TGTGCCAGTAGTTCATGGGACAGGGCGAATTCCCCCCTCCACTTT.

The chain's CDR3 is CASSRGTVNEKLFF. In DNA, the CDR3 is TGTGCCAGCAGCCGCGGGACAGTCAATGAAAAACTGTTTTTT. This chain connects TRBV5-8 to TRBJ1-4, with TRBD1 matching over 7 bases. Per the germline V gene, CDR1 is SGHTS and CDR2 is YDEGEE. Trimming took 4 bases from V and 5 from J; bases not matched to a gene: 5. The CDR3 length is 14 residues.

The rearrangement links TRBV30 to TRBJ2-5; 7 nucleotides align to TRBD2. The end of the DNA is better explained by TRBJ2-7, so the J call may be wrong. In germline, CDR1 is GTSNPN, CDR2 SVGIG (reference sequence). CDR3 length equals 14 residues. CDR3 coding DNA: TGTGCCTGGAGCCCTACGGGGGGATCCTACGAGCAGTACTTC. It encodes CAWSPTGGSYEQYF.

J is TRBJ1-5 and V is TRBV14; 10 bases match TRBD1. The V gene's germline CDR1 is SGHDN and CDR2 FVKESK. This CDR3 has 15 residues. V shed 2 bases and J 7 bases; nucleotides not matched to a gene: 5. This chain's CDR3 is CASSQSGQGNQPQHF. The CDR3 DNA reads TGTGCCAGCAGCCAATCGGGACAGGGGAACCAGCCCCAGCATTTT.